This TCR beta chain was identified in a study of neurological immune-mediated disorders. Study-wide results and caveats: The study found the most TCR clonal expansion in HTLV-1-associated myelopathy and the least in multiple sclerosis, below healthy controls.

Germline V gives CDR1 SGHRS, CDR2 YFSETQ. V lost 2 bases and J lost 6; bases outside the gene matches: 6. CDR3 size: 14 residues. 5'RACE employing 10-nucleotide random UMIs yielded the cDNA. A single run covered 15-18 subjects with over 160 million TCR-beta sequences. TCRdb itself ran the 5' RACE reads through MiXCR, one entry per CDR3 protein. The sample has approximately 44,000 distinct CDR3 sequences, about 14% seen once. Approximately 1 million sorted CD4+ or CD8+ T cells made each library. As to this clonotype: Its cognate antigen is unknown.

The sequenced material came from CD4+ T cells from blood. The TCR comes from a woman aged 60-70 years with HTLV-1-associated myelopathy (HAM/TSP). This rearrangement joins TRBV5-1 to TRBJ2-3; 7 nucleotides match TRBD2. The CDR3 protein is CASSFSGAGDTQYF. CDR3 nucleotide sequence: TGCGCCAGCAGCTTCAGCGGGGCAGGGGATACGCAGTATTTT.